The rows below give T cell receptor beta chains drawn from one sample of a study of T cell responses to AZD1222 COVID-19 vaccine. The table came from immunoSEQ multiplex PCR; TCRdb's copy has only in-frame clones and leaves some out. The table includes tens of thousands of clones, around 90% detected once. Sequencing used peripheral blood, obtained on day 0 of MenACWY control vaccination. The source of these receptors is an adult in good health. Both conserved end residues are part of each CDR3. The order of the fields is clone size, D gene, J gene, V gene, CDR3 protein, CDR3 DNA. A D gene is named only where the DNA matches it firmly. Size values are once, few and many counts, or a class for expanded clones, and some rows have none.

-,-,TRBJ2-7,TRBV10-2,CASSESAEQYF,TGCGCCAGCAGTGAGTCTGCCGAGCAGTACTTC
-,TRBD2,TRBJ2-2,TRBV9,CASSVAVGRAAGELFF,TGTGCCAGCAGCGTAGCGGTGGGGAGGGCGGCCGGGGAGCTGTTTTTT
-,TRBD2,TRBJ2-5,TRBV4-2,CASSQEALAGGAQETQYF,TGTGCCAGCAGCCAAGAGGCGCTAGCGGGGGGCGCCCAAGAGACCCAGTACTTC
-,-,TRBJ1-1,TRBV5-4,CASSLQGGIEAFF,TGTGCCAGCAGCTTGCAGGGAGGCATTGAAGCTTTCTTT
-,-,TRBJ1-2,TRBV28,CASSLARGGNYGYTF,TGTGCCAGCAGCCTTGCGCGGGGAGGCAACTATGGCTACACCTTC
-,TRBD1,TRBJ1-1,TRBV11-2,CASRSAGTGNTEAFF,TGTGCCAGCAGGTCCGCCGGGACAGGGAACACTGAAGCTTTCTTT
-,-,TRBJ2-7,TRBV6-5,CASSYEGSGYEQYF,TGTGCCAGCAGTTATGAGGGCTCCGGATACGAGCAGTACTTC
-,TRBD2,TRBJ2-7,TRBV18,CASSPDKGLAGIYEQYF,TGTGCCAGCTCACCAGATAAGGGACTAGCGGGGATCTACGAGCAGTACTTC
-,-,TRBJ1-1,TRBV19,CASSILRDTEAFF,TGTGCCAGTAGTATCCTCAGAGACACTGAAGCTTTCTTT
few,-,TRBJ1-1,TRBV11-2,CASSLFGVEAFF,TGTGCCAGCAGCTTATTTGGGGTTGAAGCTTTCTTT
-,TRBD2,TRBJ2-3,TRBV10-3,CAISDRAGVEQYF,TGTGCCATCAGTGACCGAGCGGGAGTGGAGCAGTATTTT